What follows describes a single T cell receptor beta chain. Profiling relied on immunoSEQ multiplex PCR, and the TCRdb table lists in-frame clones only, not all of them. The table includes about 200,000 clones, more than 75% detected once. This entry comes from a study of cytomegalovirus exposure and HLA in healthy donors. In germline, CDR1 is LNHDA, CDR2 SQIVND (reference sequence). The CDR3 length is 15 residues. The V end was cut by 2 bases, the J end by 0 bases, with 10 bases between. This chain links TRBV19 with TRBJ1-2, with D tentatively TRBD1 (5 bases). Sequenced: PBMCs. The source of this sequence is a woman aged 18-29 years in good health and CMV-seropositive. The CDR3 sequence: CASSIKAGANYGYTF. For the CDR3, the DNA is TGTGCCAGTAGTATAAAGGCGGGGGCTAACTATGGCTACACCTTC.